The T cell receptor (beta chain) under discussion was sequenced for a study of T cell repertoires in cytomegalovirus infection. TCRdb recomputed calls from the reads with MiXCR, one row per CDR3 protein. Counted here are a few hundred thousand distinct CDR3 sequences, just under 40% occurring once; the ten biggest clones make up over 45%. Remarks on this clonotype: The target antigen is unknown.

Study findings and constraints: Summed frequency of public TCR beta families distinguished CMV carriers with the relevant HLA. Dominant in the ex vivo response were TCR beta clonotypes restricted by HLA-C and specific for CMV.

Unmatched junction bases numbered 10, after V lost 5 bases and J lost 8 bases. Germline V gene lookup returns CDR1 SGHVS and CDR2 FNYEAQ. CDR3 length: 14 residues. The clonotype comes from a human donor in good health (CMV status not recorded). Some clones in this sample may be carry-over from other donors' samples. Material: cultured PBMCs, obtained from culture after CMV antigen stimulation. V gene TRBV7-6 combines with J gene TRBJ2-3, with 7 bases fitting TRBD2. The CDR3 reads CASSLGRGVVTQYF. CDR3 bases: TGTGCCAGCAGCCTAGGTCGGGGGGTGGTTACGCAGTATTTT.